Below, one T cell receptor (beta chain) is given with its context. Its cognate antigen is unknown. This CDR3 is built from 13 residues. V lost 2 bases and J lost 6; bases outside the gene matches: 3. CDR1 and CDR2 (germline): MNHEY, SVGEGT. Clones were sequenced by immunoSEQ multiplex PCR, and TCRdb holds only the in-frame ones, with some missing. This repertoire shows around 88,000 clones, around 90% found once; its top ten account for less than 6%. These data belong to a study of T cell responses to AZD1222 COVID-19 vaccine. In the study overall: Second doses were pooled across both intervals (about 4 or about 12 weeks). Study conclusions and caveats: Distributed over spike, vaccine-associated CD4 TCRs predominated at 160-218 and 743-854.

Here the sequenced sample was peripheral blood, taken on day 0 of AZD1222 vaccination. The V call is TRBV6-2 or TRBV6-3, the J call TRBJ2-7, with TRBD2 matching 8 bases. This receptor was obtained from an adult in good health. This chain's CDR3 is CASSYGTRSEQYF. The CDR3 DNA follows: TGTGCCAGCAGTTACGGGACTAGAAGCGAGCAGTACTTC.